The clone carrying this TCR beta chain was counted only a few times. The antigen remains unidentified. These data come from a study of T cell responses to AZD1222 COVID-19 vaccine. Trimming shortened V by 4 bases and J by 0 bases, and 10 bases separated the two germline ends. This CDR3 spans 14 amino acids. Germline CDR1 is SEHNR and CDR2 is FQNEAQ (reference sequence). General observations from the study: Baseline antibody screening turned up just six seropositive AZD1222 recipients. Nearly half of unique spike-specific TCRs reportedly avoided B.1.351 and B.1.1.7 mutated regions.

The assay was immunoSEQ multiplex PCR, and TCRdb's table has in-frame clones only and misses some. The top ten hold around 1.6% of the sample, which has over 150,000 clones, roughly 92% seen once. This TCR came from an adult who received the AZD1222 COVID-19 vaccine. This specimen consisted of peripheral blood, obtained 28 days after the second AZD1222 dose. The chain uses TRBV7-9 and TRBJ2-7; the D is unclear. CDR3 amino acids: CASSSPRSSYEQYF. The CDR3 region has the DNA TGTGCCAGCAGCTCCCCTAGGAGCTCCTACGAGCAGTACTTC.